This T cell receptor beta chain was captured in a study of blood T cells in healthy people across ages. Each donor had approximately 10 milliliters of peripheral blood drawn. A second PCR, run for about 7 to 11 cycles, used a sample-barcoded 5' primer plus a J-beta primer mix. Each cDNA molecule, via a template-switch adaptor with 12 random nucleotides, was tagged. TCRdb reprocessed the 5' RACE reads with MiXCR, giving one entry per CDR3 protein. The repertoire holds over 700,000 distinct CDR3 sequences, approximately 55% seen once, with about two fifths in the top ten. The sample was blood. This sequence originates from a man at least 80 years old in good health.

In DNA form, the CDR3 reads TGCAGTGCCCCGAACCCCCAGCGGGACAATAGTGAGCAGTACTTC. Translated: CSAPNPQRDNSEQYF. The rearrangement joins TRBV20-1 to TRBJ2-5; D perhaps matches TRBD2 (7 bases). The CDR3 spans 15 residues. V was cut by 6 bases and J by 11 bases, with 28 bases left in between. Germline V gene lookup returns CDR1 DFQATT and CDR2 SNEGSKA (reference sequence).